Listed below are T cell receptor beta chains from one sample, sequenced in a study of chemoradiotherapy in HPV16-positive cancers. The data were produced by immunoSEQ multiplex PCR, yet TCRdb's version contains in-frame clones alone and is incomplete. This sample has approximately 30,000 clones; approximately 88% occur once, and the top ten carry about 5%. Sequencing was performed on blood, taken from a patient who underwent chemoradiotherapy. These receptors originate from a human donor with HPV-associated anogenital cancer. CDR3s include the opening cysteine and the closing phenylalanine or tryptophan. The D gene is left open where the match is weak. Size values are once, few and many counts, or a class for expanded clones, and some rows have none.

CDR3: CASSFGLAGRETQYF
DNA: TGTGCCAGCAGTTTTGGACTAGCGGGGAGGGAGACCCAGTACTTC
V: TRBV2
D: TRBD2
J: TRBJ2-5
size: NA

CDR3: CASSPGGLSVGGYTF
DNA: TGCGCCAGCAGCCCAGGAGGGCTCTCGGTAGGGGGCTACACCTTC
V: TRBV5-1
D: NA
J: TRBJ1-2
size: NA

CDR3: CASSFWGRHGELFF
DNA: TGTGCCAGCAGTTTCTGGGGGCGTCACGGGGAGCTGTTTTTT
V: TRBV28
D: NA
J: TRBJ2-2
size: NA

CDR3: CASSLDRRNTIYF
DNA: TGTGCCAGCAGCTTGGACAGAAGAAACACCATATATTTT
V: TRBV6-1
D: NA
J: TRBJ1-3
size: few

CDR3: CSASLENIQYF
DNA: TGCAGTGCTAGCCTAGAAAACATTCAGTACTTC
V: TRBV20-1
D: NA
J: TRBJ2-4
size: NA

CDR3: CASSLSFSSGNTIYF
DNA: TGTGCCAGCAGCTTATCTTTCAGCTCTGGAAACACCATATATTTT
V: TRBV7-9
D: NA
J: TRBJ1-3
size: NA

CDR3: CASSYSRWQGGYTF
DNA: TGTGCCAGCAGTTACTCAAGATGGCAGGGAGGCTACACCTTC
V: TRBV6-5
D: NA
J: TRBJ1-2
size: NA

CDR3: CASSLQENNEQFF
DNA: TGTGCCAGCTCATTACAGGAAAACAATGAGCAGTTCTTC
V: TRBV18
D: NA
J: TRBJ2-1
size: NA

CDR3: CASSLGGGSGNTIYF
DNA: TGTGCCAGCAGCTTGGGAGGGGGCTCTGGAAACACCATATATTTT
V: TRBV5-4
D: NA
J: TRBJ1-3
size: NA

CDR3: CASSLGRSGNTIYF
DNA: TGCGCCAGCAGCTTGGGGCGCTCTGGAAACACCATATATTTT
V: TRBV5-1
D: NA
J: TRBJ1-3
size: few

CDR3: CASSLAPGTATYEQYF
DNA: TGTGCCAGCAGCTTAGCCCCCGGGACAGCGACCTACGAGCAGTACTTC
V: TRBV11-2
D: TRBD1
J: TRBJ2-7
size: NA

CDR3: CASSLDGSVPYEQYF
DNA: TGCGCCAGCAGCTTGGACGGGTCGGTTCCCTACGAGCAGTACTTC
V: TRBV5-1
D: NA
J: TRBJ2-7
size: NA

CDR3: CASSYSSVGNEQFF
DNA: TGTGCCAGCAGTTACTCGTCCGTTGGCAATGAGCAGTTCTTC
V: TRBV6-5
D: NA
J: TRBJ2-1
size: NA

CDR3: CASMGLAGAEQFF
DNA: TGTGCCAGCATGGGACTAGCGGGAGCCGAGCAGTTCTTC
V: TRBV6-1
D: TRBD2
J: TRBJ2-1
size: NA

CDR3: CASSPGGYEVTYEQYF
DNA: TGTGCCAGCAGCCCGGGGGGGTACGAGGTCACCTACGAGCAGTACTTC
V: TRBV7-9
D: TRBD2
J: TRBJ2-7
size: NA

CDR3: CASSLVGGPYNEQFF
DNA: TGTGCCAGCAGCTTAGTCGGGGGGCCATACAATGAGCAGTTCTTC
V: TRBV11-2
D: NA
J: TRBJ2-1
size: NA

CDR3: CASSPAGIQETQYF
DNA: TGTGCCAGCAGTCCTGCGGGGATCCAAGAGACCCAGTACTTC
V: TRBV27
D: NA
J: TRBJ2-5
size: NA

CDR3: CASSQSDGTNYGYTF
DNA: TGCGCCAGCAGCCAATCGGACGGGACTAACTATGGCTACACCTTC
V: TRBV4-1
D: NA
J: TRBJ1-2
size: NA

CDR3: CASSSWTGSYEQYF
DNA: TGTGCCAGCAGCTCGTGGACAGGCTCCTACGAGCAGTACTTC
V: TRBV11-1
D: TRBD1
J: TRBJ2-7
size: NA

CDR3: CASSAEVSRGSRGRQPQHF
DNA: TGCGCCAGCAGTGCGGAAGTAAGCAGGGGTTCAAGAGGACGGCAGCCCCAGCATTTT
V: TRBV10-2
D: NA
J: TRBJ1-5
size: NA

CDR3: CASSPGEKTEAFF
DNA: TGTGCCAGCAGCCCTGGGGAGAAGACTGAAGCTTTCTTT
V: TRBV7-9
D: NA
J: TRBJ1-1
size: NA

CDR3: CASSLTGSSTEAFF
DNA: TGTGCCAGCAGCCTTACAGGTAGCAGCACTGAAGCTTTCTTT
V: TRBV11-3
D: NA
J: TRBJ1-1
size: NA

CDR3: CASSSQLANSDTQYF
DNA: TGTGCCAGCAGCTCACAACTAGCGAATTCAGATACGCAGTATTTT
V: TRBV13
D: TRBD2
J: TRBJ2-3
size: NA

CDR3: CASSSRTNYEQYF
DNA: TGTGCCAGCAGCTCGCGGACTAACTACGAGCAGTACTTC
V: TRBV7-2
D: NA
J: TRBJ2-7
size: once

CDR3: CASSQEPGQLNQPQHF
DNA: TGCGCCAGCAGCCAAGAACCGGGGCAGCTTAATCAGCCCCAGCATTTT
V: TRBV4-1
D: NA
J: TRBJ1-5
size: NA

CDR3: CAISEGTGGGQPQHF
DNA: TGTGCCATCAGTGAGGGGACAGGGGGCGGGCAGCCCCAGCATTTT
V: TRBV10-3
D: TRBD1
J: TRBJ1-5
size: NA

CDR3: CAISVGAGGWETQYF
DNA: TGTGCCATCAGTGTGGGGGCAGGGGGTTGGGAGACCCAGTACTTC
V: TRBV10-3
D: TRBD1
J: TRBJ2-5
size: NA